This TCR beta chain was sequenced during a study of technical replicates of blood from several donors. Repertoires were generated with immunoSEQ multiplex PCR, while TCRdb's copy carries only in-frame clones and drops some. The table includes some 62,000 clones, roughly 86% detected once. The CDR3 is 14 amino acids. Germline lookup yields CDR1 MNHNY and CDR2 SVGAGI (reference sequence). V shed 2 bases, J shed 6 bases, and the junction held 6 bases outside the gene matches. J is TRBJ2-7 and V is TRBV6-6; TRBD2 matches at 8 bases. The sequence derives from a human donor in good health. Some clones in this sample may be carry-over from other donors' samples. Sequenced sample: PBMCs. The CDR3 DNA reads as TGTGCCAGCAGTTACCTACTAGCGGCGAGCGAGCAGTACTTC. This gives the protein CASSYLLAASEQYF.